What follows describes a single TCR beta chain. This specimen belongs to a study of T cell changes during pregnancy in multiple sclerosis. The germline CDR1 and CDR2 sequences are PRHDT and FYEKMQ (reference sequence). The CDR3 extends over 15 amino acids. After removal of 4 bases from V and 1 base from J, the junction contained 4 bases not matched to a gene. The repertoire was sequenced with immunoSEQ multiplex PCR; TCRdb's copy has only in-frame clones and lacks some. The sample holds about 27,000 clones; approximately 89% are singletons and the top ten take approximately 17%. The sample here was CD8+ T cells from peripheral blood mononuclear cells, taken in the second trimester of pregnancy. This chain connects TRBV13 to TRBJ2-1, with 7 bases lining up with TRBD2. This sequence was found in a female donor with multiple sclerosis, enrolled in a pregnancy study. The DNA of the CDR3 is TGTGCCAGCAGCTCCCTAGCGGATTCCTACAATGAGCAGTTCTTC. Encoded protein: CASSSLADSYNEQFF.